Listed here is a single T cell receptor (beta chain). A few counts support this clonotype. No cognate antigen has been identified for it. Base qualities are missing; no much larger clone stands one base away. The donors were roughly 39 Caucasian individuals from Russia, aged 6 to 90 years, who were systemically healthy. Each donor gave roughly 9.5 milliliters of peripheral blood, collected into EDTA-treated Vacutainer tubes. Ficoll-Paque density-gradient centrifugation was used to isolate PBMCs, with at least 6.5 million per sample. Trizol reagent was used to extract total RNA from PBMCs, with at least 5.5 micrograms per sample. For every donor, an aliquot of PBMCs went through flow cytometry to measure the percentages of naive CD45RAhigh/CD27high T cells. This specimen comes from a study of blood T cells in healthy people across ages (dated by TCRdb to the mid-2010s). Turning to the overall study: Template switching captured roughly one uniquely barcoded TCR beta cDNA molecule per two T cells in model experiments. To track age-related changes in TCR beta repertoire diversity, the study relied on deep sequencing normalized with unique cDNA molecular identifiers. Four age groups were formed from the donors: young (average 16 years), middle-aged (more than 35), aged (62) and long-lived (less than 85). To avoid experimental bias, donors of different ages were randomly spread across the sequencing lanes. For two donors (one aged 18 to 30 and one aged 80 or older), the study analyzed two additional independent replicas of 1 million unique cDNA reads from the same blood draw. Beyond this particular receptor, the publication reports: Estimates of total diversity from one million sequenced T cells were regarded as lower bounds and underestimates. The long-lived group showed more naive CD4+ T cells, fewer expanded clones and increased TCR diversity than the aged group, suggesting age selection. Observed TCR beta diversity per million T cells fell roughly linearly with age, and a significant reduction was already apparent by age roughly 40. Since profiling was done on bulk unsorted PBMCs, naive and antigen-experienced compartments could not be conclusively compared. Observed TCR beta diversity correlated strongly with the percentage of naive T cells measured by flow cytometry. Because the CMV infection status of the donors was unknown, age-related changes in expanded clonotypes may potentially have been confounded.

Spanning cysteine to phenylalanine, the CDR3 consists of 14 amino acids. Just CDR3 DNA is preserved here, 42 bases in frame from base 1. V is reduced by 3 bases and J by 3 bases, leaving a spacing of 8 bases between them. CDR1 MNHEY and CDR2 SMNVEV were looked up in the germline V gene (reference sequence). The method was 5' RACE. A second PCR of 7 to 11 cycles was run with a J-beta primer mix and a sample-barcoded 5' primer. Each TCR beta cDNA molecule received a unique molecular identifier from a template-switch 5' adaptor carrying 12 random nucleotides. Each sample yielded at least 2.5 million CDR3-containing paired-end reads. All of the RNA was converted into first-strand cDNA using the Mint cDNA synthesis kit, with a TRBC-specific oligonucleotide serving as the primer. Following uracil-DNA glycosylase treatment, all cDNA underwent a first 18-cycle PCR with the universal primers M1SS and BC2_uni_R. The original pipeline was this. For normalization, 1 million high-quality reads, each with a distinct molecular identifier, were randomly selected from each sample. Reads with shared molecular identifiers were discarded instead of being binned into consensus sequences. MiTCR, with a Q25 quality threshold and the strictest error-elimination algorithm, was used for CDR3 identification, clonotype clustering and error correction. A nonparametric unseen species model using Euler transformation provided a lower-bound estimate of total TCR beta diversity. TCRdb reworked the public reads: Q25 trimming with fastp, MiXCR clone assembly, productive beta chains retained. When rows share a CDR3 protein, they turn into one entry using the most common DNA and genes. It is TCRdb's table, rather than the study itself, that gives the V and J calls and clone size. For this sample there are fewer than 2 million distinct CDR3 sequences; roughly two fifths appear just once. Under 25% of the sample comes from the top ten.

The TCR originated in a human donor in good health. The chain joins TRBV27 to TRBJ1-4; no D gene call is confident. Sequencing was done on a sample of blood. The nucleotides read TGTGCCAGCAGTTTCTGGGGTCCTAATGAAAAACTGTTTTTT. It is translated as CASSFWGPNEKLFF.